The 5 T cell receptor beta chains in this list originate from one sample, sequenced in a study of T-cell reconstitution after alpha-beta-depleted transplantation in children. Researchers prepared the TCRbeta library using unique molecular identifiers, the study reports. TCRdb redid the calling of the PCR reads with MiXCR, one entry per CDR3 protein. The sample includes roughly 350,000 distinct CDR3 sequences, 15% to 20% seen only once; the top ten take approximately 38%. This specimen consisted of PBMCs, mostly from graft donor cells, obtained 360 days after TCRalphabeta/CD19-depleted stem cell transplant. These receptors came from a male patient aged 2 to 10 who had a stem cell transplant for acute lymphoblastic leukemia, so the T cells may come from the graft donor.

This chain joins TRBV7-6 and TRBJ2-3; 9 nucleotides align to TRBD1. Germline assignment: CDR1 SGHVS and CDR2 FNYEAQ. With V trimmed by 2 bases and J by 3 bases, 6 bases remained unmatched. The CDR3 extends over 16 amino acids. The CDR3 loop is CASSLRDRVWTDTQYF. The DNA of the CDR3 is TGTGCCAGCAGCTTAAGGGACAGGGTATGGACAGATACGCAGTATTTT.

The CDR3 loop reads CASSQGGGQETQYF. Written as DNA, the CDR3 is TGTGCCAGCAGCCAAGGCGGGGGACAAGAGACCCAGTACTTC. The chain combines TRBV3-1 with TRBJ2-5; 7 positions match TRBD2. Trimming cost V 1 base and J 2 bases; bases outside gene matches: 1. CDR3 size: 14 residues. Germline CDR1 is LGHDT and CDR2 is YNNKEL (reference sequence).

This clonotype was seen a handful of times. CDR3 in DNA: TGCAGTCCCAGTCGGGGCGGGACCTACGAGCAGTACTTC. Protein: CSPSRGGTYEQYF. The V gene is TRBV20-1, the J gene TRBJ2-7; the D gene is possibly TRBD2 (6 bases). The CDR3 spans 13 residues. Looked up from germline, CDR1 is DFQATT and CDR2 is SNEGSKA (reference sequence). V was clipped by 8 bases and J by 2 bases, with 16 bases between them.

This clonotype turned up a few times. V and J are TRBV4-2 and TRBJ2-1, with TRBD2 identical over 8 bases. The CDR3 has 14 residues. The junction had 3 bases not matched to a gene; V was cut back by 0 bases and J by 8 bases. In germline, CDR1 is LGHNA, CDR2 YNFKEQ. CDR3 protein: CASSQDSGNDEQFF. DNA for the CDR3: TGTGCCAGCAGCCAAGATAGCGGGAACGATGAGCAGTTCTTC.

V is TRBV7-6 and J is TRBJ2-4, with 7 bases lining up with TRBD2. Germline CDR1 reads SGHVS; CDR2 reads FNYEAQ. CDR3 length: 13 residues. V shed 4 bases, J shed 7 bases, and the junction held 4 bases outside the gene matches. The CDR3 nucleotides read TGTGCCAGCAGCTCTTGGGGGGGTAACATTCAGTACTTC. Its translation is CASSSWGGNIQYF.